This is a list of T cell receptor beta chains from one sample in a study of cytomegalovirus exposure and HLA in healthy donors. The table came from immunoSEQ multiplex PCR; TCRdb's copy has only in-frame clones and leaves some out. The sample lists over 150,000 clones; just over 75% were seen once. The sample consisted of PBMCs. These receptors originate from a woman aged 55-70 years in good health and CMV-seropositive. CDR3s include the opening cysteine and the closing phenylalanine or tryptophan. The order of the fields is CDR3 DNA, CDR3 protein, J gene, V gene, D gene, clone size. The D gene is left open where the match is weak. Only some rows state a clone size, as once, few, many or a class for expanded clones.

TGTGCCAGCAGGGGCAGGGGACCAGGCGAGCAGTACTTC | CASRGRGPGEQYF | TRBJ2-7 | TRBV2 | . | .
TGTGCCAGCAGCTCCCGAGGAACCACTGAAGCTTTCTTT | CASSSRGTTEAFF | TRBJ1-1 | TRBV5-8 | . | .
TGCGCCAGCAGCTTGGGAGCGGGGGCCCAAGAGACCCAGTACTTC | CASSLGAGAQETQYF | TRBJ2-5 | TRBV5-1 | TRBD2 | once
TGTGCCAGCAGCACATCGCCGCGGAGGGACACCGGGGAGCTGTTTTTT | CASSTSPRRDTGELFF | TRBJ2-2 | TRBV7-8 | . | .
TGTGCCAGCAGTGACGGGACAGGGCTGGGTATAACGAATTCACCCCTCCACTTT | CASSDGTGLGITNSPLHF | TRBJ1-6 | TRBV6-1 | TRBD1 | .
TGTGCCAGCAGCCAAGTCTTGGGCGGGACTAGCGGGAAGGGCGAGCAGTACTTC | CASSQVLGGTSGKGEQYF | TRBJ2-7 | TRBV4-2 | TRBD2 | .
TGCAGCGGGAGAGCGGGAGGTTCGTATGAGCAGTTCTTC | CSGRAGGSYEQFF | TRBJ2-1 | TRBV29-1 | TRBD2 | .
TGTGCCAACAGCGTAGGTCCTAGCGGGGGTGCAAAGGGCGAGCAGTACTTC | CANSVGPSGGAKGEQYF | TRBJ2-7 | TRBV9 | TRBD2 | .
TGTGCCAGTAGTGCCGGCGGGGGCAATGAGCAGTTCTTC | CASSAGGGNEQFF | TRBJ2-1 | TRBV9 | TRBD2 | .
TGCGCCAGCAGCCCTTTCCCCACAGATACGCAGTATTTT | CASSPFPTDTQYF | TRBJ2-3 | TRBV5-1 | . | .
TGTGCCAGCAGCCCGAGCGGGAGGGCCGGGAGTGGAGCCAAAAACAGTCAGTACTTC | CASSPSGRAGSGAKNSQYF | TRBJ2-4 | TRBV7-2 | TRBD2 | .
TGTGCCAGCAGTGAATATCAGACTAACTCTGGAAACACCATATATTTT | CASSEYQTNSGNTIYF | TRBJ1-3 | TRBV25-1 | . | .
TGCGCCAGCAGCAGACGGAGCCCCCAAGGCAATGAGCAGTTCTTC | CASSRRSPQGNEQFF | TRBJ2-1 | TRBV4-1 | . | .
TGTGCCAGCAGCGTAGAGAACAGAATCCCCTACGAGCAGTACTTC | CASSVENRIPYEQYF | TRBJ2-7 | TRBV9 | . | .
TGTGCCAGCAGCTTAGAAGGGGCAACTAATGAAAAACTGTTTTTT | CASSLEGATNEKLFF | TRBJ1-4 | TRBV7-8 | . | .
TGTGCCAGCAGCTTGCTAGCGGGGGCCCAAGAGACCCAGTACTTC | CASSLLAGAQETQYF | TRBJ2-5 | TRBV5-4 | TRBD2 | .
TGTGCCTGGTCGACAGGGATCACCGGGGAGCTGTTTTTT | CAWSTGITGELFF | TRBJ2-2 | TRBV30 | TRBD1 | .
TGCGCCAGCAGAAACACGGGACAGAGCCCTGAAGCTTTCTTT | CASRNTGQSPEAFF | TRBJ1-1 | TRBV5-1 | TRBD1 | .
TGTGCCAGCAGCTTCTTACAGGAGGGGGAGACCCAGTACTTC | CASSFLQEGETQYF | TRBJ2-5 | TRBV5-6 | . | .
TGTGCCAGCAGTGAGAGTCAGGGTGCGATAAACAGTCAGTACTTC | CASSESQGAINSQYF | TRBJ2-4 | TRBV2 | . | .
TGTGCCAGCAGCGTAGGGGGGGGTTTCAATCAGCCCCAGCATTTT | CASSVGGGFNQPQHF | TRBJ1-5 | TRBV9 | . | .
TGTGCCAGCAGTTACCTAAGGAACACCGGGGAGCTGTTTTTT | CASSYLRNTGELFF | TRBJ2-2 | TRBV6-6 | . | .
TGTGCCAGCAGCTCCAAACTTCGGACAGAGCAGAGAGAGCAGTACTTC | CASSSKLRTEQREQYF | TRBJ2-7 | TRBV7-2 | . | .
TGTGCCAGCAGTTTTTGGGCGAGTTCACCCCTCCACTTT | CASSFWASSPLHF | TRBJ1-6 | TRBV27 | . | .
TGTGCCAGCAGTACTACCCGGGAGGGCCGAACAGATACGCAGTATTTT | CASSTTREGRTDTQYF | TRBJ2-3 | TRBV28 | TRBD2 | .
TGTGCCTGGGCTGACAGGGGAAGCAATCAGCCCCAGCATTTT | CAWADRGSNQPQHF | TRBJ1-5 | TRBV30 | TRBD1 | .
TGTGCCAGCAGTGATGTCGGGGGAAGTGGGACCCAGTACTTC | CASSDVGGSGTQYF | TRBJ2-5 | TRBV2 | . | once
TGTGCAGACGGACTGGTGGGGACTGAAGCTTTCTTT | CADGLVGTEAFF | TRBJ1-1 | TRBV2 | . | once
TGTGCCAGCAGTGAAACCCCGGACGGACTGCAAAGTCAGCCCCAGCATTTT | CASSETPDGLQSQPQHF | TRBJ1-5 | TRBV6-1 | . | once
TGTGCCAGCAGCTTACGGGACAGGTTTTCCGGGGAGCTGTTTTTT | CASSLRDRFSGELFF | TRBJ2-2 | TRBV7-2 | TRBD1 | .
TGTGCCAGCAGCTTCCGGGACAGGGGTTTTAATTCACCCCTCCACTTT | CASSFRDRGFNSPLHF | TRBJ1-6 | TRBV7-2 | TRBD1 | .
TGTGCCAGCAGTGAAGAATCGGCAGGGGTGAATCAGCCCCAGCATTTT | CASSEESAGVNQPQHF | TRBJ1-5 | TRBV2 | . | .
TGTGCCAGCAGCCAAAGGCAGGGCGCTCTTTTT | CASSQRQGALF | TRBJ1-4 | TRBV4-2 | . | .
TGTGCCAGCAGTTTCGCAGTTAACTATGGCTACACCTTC | CASSFAVNYGYTF | TRBJ1-2 | TRBV28 | . | .
TGTGCCAGCAGCGGACTGGAGCAAGGGTACAATGAGCAGTTCTTC | CASSGLEQGYNEQFF | TRBJ2-1 | TRBV28 | . | .
TGTGCCAGCGGGCGGATCTCTGGGGCCAACGGCCTGACTTTC | CASGRISGANGLTF | TRBJ2-6 | TRBV2 | . | .
TGTGCCTGGAGTAGGGGGCGATATGGCTACACCTTC | CAWSRGRYGYTF | TRBJ1-2 | TRBV30 | TRBD1 | .
TGTGCCAGCAGTTCGGGTGCAACTAATGAAAAACTGTTTTTT | CASSSGATNEKLFF | TRBJ1-4 | TRBV28 | . | .
TGTGCCAGCAGTCTGGATCCGGGACAGGGGGACACTGAAGCTTTCTTT | CASSLDPGQGDTEAFF | TRBJ1-1 | TRBV27 | TRBD1 | .
TGTGCCAGCAGTGTGGCCAGGGTCGGGTACGAGCAGTACTTC | CASSVARVGYEQYF | TRBJ2-7 | TRBV6-5 | . | .
TGTGCCAGTAGTAAGCAGGGTCACTATGGCTACACCTTC | CASSKQGHYGYTF | TRBJ1-2 | TRBV19 | . | .
TGTGCCAGTAGTATCGGACAGCCAGGCTACGGCTACACCTTC | CASSIGQPGYGYTF | TRBJ1-2 | TRBV19 | . | .
TGTGCCGGCAGCTCCGGGACAGGGCGCACAGATACGCAGTATTTT | CAGSSGTGRTDTQYF | TRBJ2-3 | TRBV9 | TRBD1 | .